These 18 T cell receptor beta chains were all obtained from the same sample, sequenced in a study of T-cell reconstitution after alpha-beta-depleted transplantation in children listed by TCRdb under 2016. Library creation used PCR. For sequencing, an Illumina HiSeq 2500 was employed. TCR library preparation used molecular barcoding, with unique molecular identifiers applied to normalize quantification of the TCRbeta repertoire. TCRdb cleaned the public reads at Q25 with fastp, built clones with MiXCR and kept in-frame beta chains. When rows share a CDR3 protein, they turn into one entry using the most common DNA and genes. Across this sample there are some 640,000 distinct CDR3 sequences, with approximately 15% seen only once. Of the sample, under 1.2% falls within the top ten clones. The sequenced sample was PBMCs from the stem cell graft donor, obtained from the stem cell graft. These receptors were collected from a human donor who donated a stem cell graft to a child with acute myeloid leukemia.

The chain employs TRBV6-1 and TRBJ2-7, with TRBD1 matching 7 bases. Germline trimming cut 6 bases from V and 4 bases from J; bases unmatched to any gene: 9. The CDR3 loop spans 14 amino acids. Per germline, CDR1 MNHNS and CDR2 SASEGT. CDR3 in DNA: TGTGCCAGCAGAAGACAGGGAGTAATATACGAGCAGTACTTC. It specifies CASRRQGVIYEQYF.

This clonotype showed up many times. The rearrangement uses TRBV12-3 or TRBV12-4 and TRBJ1-5, with 9 bases that match TRBD1. CDR3 length equals 16 residues. Trimming at V came to 5 bases and at J to 0 bases, leaving 5 bases not matched to a gene. The CDR3 bases are TGTGCCAGCAGTCTGGACAGGGGACTTAGCAATCAGCCCCAGCATTTT. Protein sequence: CASSLDRGLSNQPQHF.

This clonotype was found many times. The chain links TRBV20-1 to TRBJ1-5; D might be TRBD1 (6 bases). V was clipped by 7 bases and J by 6 bases, with 13 bases between them. Germline V gives CDR1 DFQATT, CDR2 SNEGSKA (reference sequence). This CDR3 has 12 amino acids. The CDR3 loop reads CSVVTGTQPQHF. CDR3 DNA: TGCAGTGTTGTCACAGGGACTCAGCCCCAGCATTTT.

CDR3 DNA sequence: TGCAGCGTTTACGGACTAGCGGGGGCCCAAGAGACCCAGTACTTC. Translation gives CSVYGLAGAQETQYF. The chain uses TRBV29-1 and TRBJ2-5, with 13 positions matching TRBD2. The CDR3 runs to 15 residues. The V gene end was trimmed by 5 bases and the J gene end by 1 base; junction bases not matched to a gene: 4. CDR1 and CDR2 (germline): SQVTM, ANQGSEA.

The chain carries TRBV7-8 and TRBJ2-2; the D is unclear. This CDR3 is 16 amino acids long. The V and J ends lost 1 base and 5 bases respectively, with 14 bases between them. Germline lookup yields CDR1 SGHVS and CDR2 FQNEAQ. CDR3 residues: CASSLDSTLATGELFF. CDR3 in DNA: TGTGCCAGCAGCTTAGACTCAACCTTAGCAACCGGGGAGCTGTTTTTT.

The chain couples TRBV11-2 to TRBJ1-1, with TRBD1 as a possible D gene (5 bases). The CDR3 contains 16 residues. CDR1 and CDR2 from the germline V gene are SGHAT and FQNNGV. Trimming pared 6 bases from V and 8 bases from J, leaving 25 bases between. CDR3 nucleotide sequence: TGTGCCAGCAGGCCAGAACCGGGACGGACGTCTTCGGAAGCTTTCTTT. As protein: CASRPEPGRTSSEAFF. The whole variable domain, remainder taken from reference TRBV11-2 and TRBJ1-1, is EAGVAQSPRYKIIEKRQSVAFWCNPISGHATLYWYQQILGQGPKLLIQFQNNGVVDDSQLPKDRFSAERLKGVDSTLKIQPAKLEDSAVYLCASRPEPGRTSSEAFFGQGTRLTVV.

This clonotype was detected a few times. The V gene is TRBV12-3 or TRBV12-4, the J gene TRBJ2-2, with D possibly being TRBD1 (5 bases). The CDR3 loop spans 15 amino acids. The ends were cut back, 5 bases at V and 8 bases at J, with 18 bases in the middle. The CDR3 nucleotides read TGTGCCAGCAGTGGCCAACGTTTGGGGCCTGGGGAGCTGTTTTTT. Translated: CASSGQRLGPGELFF.

Of note for this clonotype: This may be a read error: a much more frequent sequence differs by one nucleotide. V is TRBV6-5 and J is TRBJ1-3; TRBD1 is a possible D gene (5 bases). Looked up from germline, CDR1 is MNHEY and CDR2 is SVGAGI. The CDR3 is 14 residues long. CDR3 sequence (DNA): TGTGCCTGCAGTTACTCGGGATCGGGGGACACCATATATTTT. Residues: CACSYSGSGDTIYF.

This chain connects TRBV12-3 or TRBV12-4 to TRBJ1-4; D not resolved. CDR3 length equals 11 residues. V lost 10 bases to trimming and J lost 5 bases, with 8 bases between them. The CDR3 nucleotides are TGTGCCACCTCCCTAAATGAAAAACTGTTTTTT. Translating gives CATSLNEKLFF.

This clonotype was observed at least ten times. The gene calls are TRBV20-1 and TRBJ2-5; D is uncertain. Trimming left V 0 bases short and J 5 bases short, with 13 bases between. The CDR3 contains 14 residues. Germline CDR1 is DFQATT and CDR2 is SNEGSKA (reference sequence). DNA of the CDR3: TGCAGTGCTAGAGATGGTAATAGGGTCGAGACCCAGTACTTC. Encoded protein: CSARDGNRVETQYF.

This clonotype was seen a few times. The V call is TRBV10-3, the J call TRBJ2-1, with 8 bases aligning to TRBD1. This CDR3 has 15 residues. Germline CDR1 is ENHRY and CDR2 is SYGVKD. V gave up 6 bases and J gave up 3 bases; unmatched junction bases: 7. CDR3 DNA: TGTGCCATCAGCTTTGGACAGGGTGGCTACAATGAGCAGTTCTTC. This gives the protein CAISFGQGGYNEQFF.

This clonotype has more than one count but fewer than ten. The J gene is TRBJ2-3, the V gene TRBV13; tentative D call: TRBD1 (7 bases). The CDR3 sequence is 15 residues long. The V end was cut by 5 bases, the J end by 3 bases, with 15 bases between. CDR1 is PRHDT and CDR2 is FYEKMQ in the germline V gene (reference sequence). The CDR3 region is CASSHAGTVTDTQYF. In nucleotides, the CDR3 is TGTGCCAGCAGCCACGCGGGGACAGTGACAGATACGCAGTATTTT.

This clonotype was observed a few times. CDR3 amino acids: CASSVRDRGYTEAFF. In DNA form, the CDR3 reads TGTGCCAGCAGCGTCCGGGACAGGGGTTACACTGAAGCTTTCTTT. This chain links TRBV9 with TRBJ1-1; 10 bases are shared with TRBD1. This CDR3 contains 15 residues. CDR1 and CDR2 (germline): SGDLS, YYNGEE. The trim removed 2 bases at V and 3 bases at J, leaving 4 bases unmatched.

Ten or more counts support this clonotype. The CDR3 coding sequence is TGTGCCAGCAGCCTCCAAGGGCATAACGAAAAACTGTTTTTT. Its protein product is CASSLQGHNEKLFF. The V gene is TRBV7-2, the J gene TRBJ1-4; D gene ambiguous. Trimming shortened V by 5 bases and J by 8 bases, and 15 bases separated the two germline ends. This CDR3 has 14 residues. Looked up from germline, CDR1 is SGHTA and CDR2 is FQGNSA.

The chain recombines TRBV7-8 with TRBJ2-5; 7 bases are a match to TRBD2. Per the germline V gene, CDR1 is SGHVS and CDR2 is FQNEAQ. This CDR3 is 15 amino acids long. V lost 6 bases to trimming and J lost 2 bases; unmatched junction nucleotides: 9. The CDR3 is CASRPLGGWQETQYF. The CDR3 DNA reads as TGTGCCAGCAGACCATTGGGGGGGTGGCAAGAGACCCAGTACTTC.

This clonotype came up many times. This chain joins TRBV29-1 and TRBJ1-2; D is possibly TRBD1 (6 bases). Trimming removed 3 bases at V and 3 bases at J, with 8 bases between. This CDR3 contains 12 residues. Per the germline V gene, CDR1 is SQVTM and CDR2 is ANQGSEA. In DNA, the CDR3 is TGCAGCGTTGAGAGGGGGGACTATGGCTACACCTTC. Its translation is CSVERGDYGYTF.

This clonotype was found many times. This chain links TRBV20-1 with TRBJ2-5, with 9 positions matching TRBD2. This CDR3 is 14 amino acids long. V trimming: 5 bases; J trimming: 5 bases; junction bases outside the gene matches: 9. Germline V CDR1 and CDR2: DFQATT, SNEGSKA (reference sequence). In nucleotides, the CDR3 is TGCAGTGCTTCTCTAGCGGGGAGAAGGGAGACCCAGTACTTC. Its protein product is CSASLAGRRETQYF.

This clonotype was observed many times. This rearrangement joins TRBV20-1 to TRBJ2-1, with 11 bases fitting TRBD2. Germline CDR1 and CDR2: DFQATT and SNEGSKA (reference sequence). V lost 6 bases, J lost 3 bases, and 7 bases stayed unmatched. CDR3 length equals 15 residues. The CDR3 DNA sequence: TGCAGTGCAACAAAGACTAGCGGGGACTACAATGAGCAGTTCTTC. It encodes CSATKTSGDYNEQFF.